The 10 T cell receptor beta chains presented below share a single source sample, sequenced in a study of read filtering for tumor transcriptome and immune sequencing. This library used around 400 ng RNA and molecular barcoded adaptors spanning alpha/delta and beta/gamma chains. TCRdb recomputed calls from the reads with MiXCR, one row per CDR3 protein. The table records approximately 41,000 distinct CDR3 sequences, roughly 13% of them present only once. Specimen: a population of CD138-negative cells sorted from bone marrow. Source of these receptors: a donor at least 40 years old with multiple myeloma.

V and J are TRBV15 and TRBJ2-1, with 13 bases aligning to TRBD2. J lost 9 bases, V lost 6 bases, and 5 bases had no gene match. From germline, CDR1 is LNHNV and CDR2 YYDKDF (reference sequence). The CDR3 covers 14 residues. The CDR3 coding sequence is TGTGCCACCAGTAACCGACTAGCGGGAGGTGAGCAGTTCTTC. As protein: CATSNRLAGGEQFF.

To note about this clonotype: This is likely a read error, given that the CDR3 carries no conserved phenylalanine or tryptophan at its end. It is unclear where the CDR3 begins or ends on the DNA, so no DNA is shown, and the CDR3 is as TCRdb lists it. This chain joins TRBV15 and TRBJ2-1; the table's D gene call, TRBD1, was not cross checked with the DNA. Including both end residues, the CDR3 is 17 amino acids long. CDR1 and CDR2 (germline): LNHNV, YYDKDF (reference sequence). CDR3 residues: CATSRGVVGPRDNEQIY.

The table lists this clonotype with many counts. The V and J genes are TRBV3-1 and TRBJ2-7; 7 bases align to TRBD2. In germline, CDR1 is LGHDT, CDR2 YNNKEL (reference sequence). V was pared by 1 base and J by 2 bases, with 2 bases of the junction left unmatched. This CDR3 is 14 amino acids long. The CDR3 region has the DNA TGTGCCAGCAGCCAAGCTCTAGCGGCCTACGAGCAGTACTTC. This translates into CASSQALAAYEQYF.

The sample holds many counts of this clonotype. The gene calls are TRBV20-1 and TRBJ2-3; D unresolved. V dropped 6 bases and J dropped 2 bases, with 15 bases sitting between them. The CDR3 spans 14 residues. Germline values: CDR1 DFQATT, CDR2 SNEGSKA (reference sequence). For the CDR3, the DNA is TGCAGTGCAATTACACCGTCTACCACAGATACGCAGTATTTT. Protein sequence: CSAITPSTTDTQYF.

The CDR3 reads CSARPDTNTEAFF. The CDR3, as DNA: TGCAGCGCCCGGCCTGACACAAACACTGAAGCTTTCTTT. The gene calls are TRBV29-1 and TRBJ1-1, with unresolved D. CDR1 and CDR2 (germline): SQVTM, ANQGSEA. Trimming removed 7 bases from V and 2 bases from J, with 14 bases in between. The CDR3 loop spans 13 amino acids. The full variable domain, rest sourced from reference TRBV29-1 and TRBJ1-1, is SAVISQKPSRDICQRGTSLTIQCQVDSQVTMMFWYRQQPGQSLTLIATANQGSEATYESGFVIDKFPISRPNLTFSTLTVSNMSPEDSSIYLCSARPDTNTEAFFGQGTRLTVV.

This clonotype was found many times. The V call is TRBV7-9, the J call TRBJ2-7; 7 bases are a match to TRBD1. Germline lookup yields CDR1 SEHNR and CDR2 FQNEAQ (reference sequence). The trim removed 5 bases at V and 3 bases at J, leaving 19 bases unmatched. This CDR3 spans 18 amino acids. This CDR3 is CASSPRSGQFERLYEQYF. The CDR3 DNA is TGTGCCAGCAGCCCCCGCTCGGGACAGTTTGAACGTCTCTACGAGCAGTACTTC.

At least ten counts were recorded for this clonotype. V is TRBV7-2 and J is TRBJ2-1, with TRBD2 matching 9 bases. Germline V gene data show CDR1 as SGHTA and CDR2 as FQGNSA. Germline trimming cut 3 bases from V and 6 bases from J; bases unmatched to any gene: 3. The length of the CDR3 is 14 residues. The CDR3 DNA is TGTGCCAGCAGCTTCAGCGGGAGGATCAATGAGCAGTTCTTC. Its protein is CASSFSGRINEQFF. The complete variable domain, with remaining parts taken from reference TRBV7-2 and TRBJ2-1, reads GAGVSQSPSNKVTEKGKDVELRCDPISGHTALYWYRQSLGQGLEFLIYFQGNSAPDKSGLPSDRFSAERTGGSVSTLTIQRTQQEDSAVYLCASSFSGRINEQFFGPGTRLTVL.

This clonotype showed up many times. The CDR3 loop reads CASSLAQGTRNEKLFF. The CDR3 coding sequence is TGTGCCAGCAGCTTAGCGCAGGGGACTAGGAATGAAAAACTGTTTTTT. The chain couples TRBV7-9 to TRBJ1-4; the D gene is possibly TRBD1 (6 bases). The V gene's germline CDR1 is SEHNR and CDR2 FQNEAQ (reference sequence). The CDR3 is made up of 16 amino acids. Trimming took 0 bases from V and 5 from J, leaving 13 bases between them.

This clonotype occurred many times. The chain joins TRBV6-2 or TRBV6-3 to TRBJ2-6; 7 bases align to TRBD1. The CDR3 covers 15 residues. Germline CDR1 and CDR2: MNHEY and SVGEGT. Trimming at V came to 7 bases and at J to 2 bases, leaving 5 bases not matched to a gene. The CDR3 loop is CASTKTGTGANVLTF. The CDR3, as DNA: TGTGCCAGCACCAAGACAGGGACTGGGGCCAACGTCCTGACTTTC.

This clonotype was observed at least ten times. The J gene is TRBJ2-7, the V gene TRBV4-3, with 12 bases aligning to TRBD2. V dropped 1 base and J dropped 3; count of bases not matched to a gene: 7. Per the germline V gene, CDR1 is LGHNA and CDR2 is YSLEER. The CDR3 spans 17 residues. The chain's CDR3 is CASSQAVLAGGDYEQYF. The DNA for the CDR3 is TGCGCCAGCAGCCAAGCTGTACTAGCGGGAGGCGACTACGAGCAGTACTTC.